The rows below give T cell receptor beta chains drawn from one sample of a study of blood T cell repertoires in COVID-19. The repertoire was sequenced with immunoSEQ multiplex PCR; TCRdb's copy has only in-frame clones and lacks some. Of 200,000 or so clones in the sample, approximately 83% were seen once. The sequenced material came from peripheral blood. The receptors come from a man aged 55 to 70 with acute or convalescent COVID-19. The CDR3 runs from the conserved cysteine through the conserved F or W. The order of the fields is D gene, clone size, J gene, V gene, CDR3 protein, CDR3 DNA. The D gene is left open where the match is weak. Expanded clones get a size class; other rows say once, few or many, or leave the size out.

>TRBD2|.|TRBJ2-1|TRBV7-2
CASSTGLADPNNEQFF
TGTGCCAGCAGCACCGGACTAGCGGATCCTAACAATGAGCAGTTCTTC
>TRBD1|.|TRBJ1-2|TRBV3-1/TRBV3-2
CASSRRGSYGYTF
TGTGCCAGCAGCCGCAGGGGGTCCTATGGCTACACCTTC
>TRBD1|once|TRBJ2-7|TRBV7-6
CASSRSTGREQYF
TGTGCCAGCAGCCGTTCGACAGGGCGCGAGCAGTACTTC
>.|.|TRBJ2-1|TRBV2
CASETRGNEQFF
TGTGCCAGCGAAACGCGAGGGAATGAGCAGTTCTTC
>.|.|TRBJ2-4|TRBV6-5
CASSPDRGFKNIQYF
TGTGCCAGCAGTCCAGATAGAGGGTTCAAAAACATTCAGTACTTC
>.|once|TRBJ1-5|TRBV2
CASSWDLNQPQHF
TGTGCCAGCAGTTGGGACTTAAATCAGCCCCAGCATTTT
>.|.|TRBJ1-2|TRBV18
CASSLYRDTNYGYTF
TGTGCCAGCTCACTGTATAGGGACACCAACTATGGCTACACCTTC
>.|.|TRBJ1-2|TRBV5-1
CASSVNRARGGYTF
TGCGCCAGCAGCGTCAACAGGGCTCGTGGTGGCTACACCTTC
>.|.|TRBJ2-2|TRBV6-4
CASSTSTNTGELFF
TGTGCCAGCAGTACATCGACGAACACCGGGGAGCTGTTTTTT
>.|.|TRBJ2-1|TRBV28
CASSSIAVYNEQFF
TGTGCCAGCAGTTCCATAGCGGTTTACAATGAGCAGTTCTTC
>.|.|TRBJ1-4|TRBV18
CASSPPGSDEKLFF
TGTGCCAGCTCACCACCGGGCTCAGATGAAAAACTGTTTTTT
>.|.|TRBJ1-5|TRBV6-1
CASSEAAAGRAFQHF
TGTGCCAGCAGTGAAGCGGCCGCAGGCAGAGCATTCCAGCATTTT
>.|.|TRBJ2-7|TRBV7-9
CASSVGLYEQYF
TGTGCCAGCAGCGTGGGACTCTACGAGCAGTACTTC
>TRBD1|.|TRBJ2-2|TRBV29-1
CSVGTGGTGELFF
TGCAGCGTTGGCACAGGGGGCACCGGGGAGCTGTTTTTT
>.|.|TRBJ1-1|TRBV7-2
CASSWAWGRAEAFF
TGTGCCAGCAGCTGGGCCTGGGGGCGGGCTGAAGCTTTCTTT
>.|.|TRBJ2-2|TRBV6-5
CASSYLTGELFF
TGTGCCAGCAGTTACCTTACCGGGGAGCTGTTTTTT
>TRBD2|.|TRBJ2-1|TRBV5-1
CASSRMTSGASSYNEQFF
TGCGCCAGCAGCCGGATGACTAGCGGGGCGAGCTCCTACAATGAGCAGTTCTTC
>TRBD1|once|TRBJ1-2|TRBV27
CASSTWTGYGYTF
TGTGCCAGCAGTACATGGACAGGGTATGGCTACACCTTC
>.|.|TRBJ1-2|TRBV30
CAWSVGYGYTF
TGTGCCTGGAGTGTCGGCTATGGCTACACCTTC
>TRBD1|few|TRBJ1-3|TRBV28
CASSLWGTGKNTIYF
TGTGCCAGCAGTTTATGGGGGACAGGAAAAAACACCATATATTTT
>.|.|TRBJ2-5|TRBV4-1
CASSQGHQETQYF
TGCGCCAGCAGCCAAGGGCACCAAGAGACCCAGTACTTC
>TRBD1|.|TRBJ2-1|TRBV7-2
CASSPLDRGNEQFF
TGTGCCAGCAGCCCCCTGGACAGGGGCAATGAGCAGTTCTTC
>.|.|TRBJ1-3|TRBV19
CASSFGGRGSGNTIYF
TGTGCCAGTAGCTTTGGAGGCCGGGGCTCTGGAAACACCATATATTTT
>.|.|TRBJ2-7|TRBV27
CASSGPPLREQYF
TGTGCCAGCAGTGGTCCTCCTCTACGAGAGCAGTACTTC
>TRBD1|.|TRBJ2-2|TRBV6-1
CASRERGRSDTGELFF
TGTGCCAGCCGTGAAAGGGGGCGATCGGACACCGGGGAGCTGTTTTTT
>TRBD1|.|TRBJ1-2|TRBV28
CASTQGATYGYTF
TGTGCCAGCACTCAGGGGGCCACCTATGGCTACACCTTC
>TRBD1|.|TRBJ2-7|TRBV7-2
CASSRGQFGNEQYF
TGTGCCAGCAGCCGGGGACAGTTTGGGAACGAGCAGTACTTC
>.|.|TRBJ2-1|TRBV24-1
CARLGQFF
TGTGCCAGACTTGGGCAGTTCTTC
>TRBD1|.|TRBJ1-6|TRBV27
CASSPHPGQYNSPLHF
TGTGCCAGCAGCCCGCATCCGGGACAGTATAATTCACCCCTCCACTTT
>.|.|TRBJ2-3|TRBV29-1
CSVGWGTDTQYF
TGCAGCGTCGGGTGGGGCACAGATACGCAGTATTTT
>TRBD1|.|TRBJ1-1|TRBV4-2
CASSQPMGGTANTEAFF
TGTGCCAGCAGCCAACCGATGGGTGGGACAGCGAACACTGAAGCTTTCTTT
>.|.|TRBJ2-3|TRBV7-9
CASSPGSSTDTQYF
TGTGCCAGCAGCCCCGGGTCGAGCACAGATACGCAGTATTTT
>.|.|TRBJ2-7|TRBV18
CASSPDRSYEQYF
TGTGCCAGCTCACCAGACAGATCCTACGAGCAGTACTTC
>TRBD1|.|TRBJ1-1|TRBV28
CASTRPGQASMNTEAFF
TGTGCCAGCACTAGACCGGGACAGGCGTCCATGAACACTGAAGCTTTCTTT
>.|.|TRBJ2-7|TRBV6-2/TRBV6-3
CASSYSTTLSSPGEQYF
TGTGCCAGCAGTTACTCGACTACTTTGTCCTCGCCTGGTGAGCAGTACTTC
>TRBD1|.|TRBJ1-2|TRBV4-1
CASSHPWALQGAGNYGYTF
TGCGCCAGCAGCCATCCATGGGCCCTACAGGGGGCGGGAAACTATGGCTACACCTTC
>TRBD2|.|TRBJ2-1|TRBV28
CASSLLRDYYNEQFF
TGTGCCAGCAGTTTATTGCGGGACTACTACAATGAGCAGTTCTTC
>.|.|TRBJ1-1|TRBV4-2
CASSQAKGFRGTEAFF
TGTGCCAGCAGCCAAGCGAAGGGGTTCAGAGGCACTGAAGCTTTCTTT
>TRBD2|.|TRBJ2-5|TRBV6-2/TRBV6-3
CASSYGTSGETQYF
TGTGCCAGCAGTTACGGGACTAGCGGGGAGACCCAGTACTTC
>TRBD1|once|TRBJ2-2|TRBV3-1/TRBV3-2
CASSPRTGQGTGELFF
TGTGCCAGCAGCCCACGGACAGGGCAAGGCACCGGGGAGCTGTTTTTT
>.|.|TRBJ1-2|TRBV5-8
CASSLDTGNYGYTF
TGTGCCAGCAGCTTGGACACCGGGAACTATGGCTACACCTTC